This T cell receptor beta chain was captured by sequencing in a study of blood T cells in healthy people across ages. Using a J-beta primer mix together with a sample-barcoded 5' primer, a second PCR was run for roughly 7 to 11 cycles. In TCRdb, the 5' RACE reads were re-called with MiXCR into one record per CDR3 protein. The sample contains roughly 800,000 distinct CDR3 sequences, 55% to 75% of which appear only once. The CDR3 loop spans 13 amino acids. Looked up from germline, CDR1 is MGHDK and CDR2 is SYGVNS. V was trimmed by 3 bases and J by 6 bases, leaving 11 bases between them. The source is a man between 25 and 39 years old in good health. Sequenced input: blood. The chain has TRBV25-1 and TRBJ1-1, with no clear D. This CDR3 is CASSEAGSSEAFF. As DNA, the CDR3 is TGTGCCAGCAGTGAGGCCGGTTCGTCTGAAGCTTTCTTT.